This T cell receptor beta chain was obtained from a study of technical replicates of blood from a handful of donors. V was trimmed by 3 bases and J by 6 bases, leaving 11 bases between them. The CDR3 length is 14 residues. The germline CDR1 and CDR2 sequences are MGHDK and SYGVNS. Sequenced by immunoSEQ multiplex PCR; TCRdb stores in-frame clones only, minus some. The sample lists approximately 85,000 clones; roughly 94% were seen once. V gene TRBV25-1 combines with J gene TRBJ1-4; perhaps TRBD1 as D (5 bases). The sequencing input was T cells isolated from PBMCs. This TCR was recovered from a human donor in good health. CDR3 DNA: TGTGCCAGCAGTGACGGGGGAGGGGATGAAAAACTGTTTTTT. This sequence encodes CASSDGGGDEKLFF.